This T cell receptor (beta chain) was sequenced during a study of shared clonotypes between healthy human individuals. From germline, CDR1 is SGDLS and CDR2 YYNGEE. The CDR3 is 19 amino acids. V was clipped by 1 base and J by 0 bases, with 17 bases between them. CD8 cells classed as naive were CD45RO-negative and positively selected for CCR7, excluding terminally differentiated effector memory CD45RA+ cells. All donors were healthy HIV-negative adults lacking recent acute infections or vaccinations. This table comes from immunoSEQ multiplex PCR, and its TCRdb copy is limited to in-frame clones, with some not included. The profile covers over 2,000,000 clones, with about 93% appearing a single time and around 1.7% taken by the ten largest.

V and J are TRBV9 and TRBJ2-6, with D hard to call. The material sequenced was naive CD8+ T cells from PBMCs. The receptor was derived from a man between 18 and 29 years old in good health. Some clones in this sample may be carry-over from other donors' samples. CDR3 residues: CASSVRVGQLDSGANVLTF. The DNA of the CDR3 is TGTGCCAGCAGCGTACGGGTCGGGCAGCTTGACTCTGGGGCCAACGTCCTGACTTTC.